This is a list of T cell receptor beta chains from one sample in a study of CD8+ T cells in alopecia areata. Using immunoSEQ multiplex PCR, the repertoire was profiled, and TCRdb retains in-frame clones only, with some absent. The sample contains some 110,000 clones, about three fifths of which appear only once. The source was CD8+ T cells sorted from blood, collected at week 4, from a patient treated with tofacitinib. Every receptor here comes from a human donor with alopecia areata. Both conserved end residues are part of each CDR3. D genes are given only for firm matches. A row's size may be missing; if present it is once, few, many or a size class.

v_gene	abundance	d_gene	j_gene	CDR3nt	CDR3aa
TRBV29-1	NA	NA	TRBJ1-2	TGCAGCGTTGAGTCGGGGGACACCTCCTTCGGCGGCTACACCTTC	CSVESGDTSFGGYTF
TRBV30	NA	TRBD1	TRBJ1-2	TGTGCCTGGACAGGGGGATTGCGAAACTATGGCTACACCTTC	CAWTGGLRNYGYTF
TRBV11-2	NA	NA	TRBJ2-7	TGTGCCAGCAGCTTAGATCTACCGGTGCACGAGCAGTACTTC	CASSLDLPVHEQYF
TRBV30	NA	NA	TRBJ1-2	TGTGCCTGCCCGAGGGACTGTGGCTACACCTTC	CACPRDCGYTF
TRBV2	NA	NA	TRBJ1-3	TGTGCCAGCAGGGCATTCTCTGGAAACACCATATATTTT	CASRAFSGNTIYF
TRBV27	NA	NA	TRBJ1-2	TGTGCCAGCAGTTTAACAGGCCTCCACGATGGCTACACCTTC	CASSLTGLHDGYTF
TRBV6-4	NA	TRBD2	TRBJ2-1	TGTGCCAGCAGCCTCACTAGCGGGCCATACAATGAGCAGTTCTTC	CASSLTSGPYNEQFF
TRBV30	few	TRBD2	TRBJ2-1	TGTGCCTGGAGTGGGACTAGCGGGGGGCTGAGCTCCTACAATGAGCAGTTCTTC	CAWSGTSGGLSSYNEQFF
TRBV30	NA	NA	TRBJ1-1	TGTGCCTGGAGTGTATGGACAAACACTGAAGCTTTCTTT	CAWSVWTNTEAFF
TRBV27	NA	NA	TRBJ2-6	TGTGCCAGCAGGTCTGGGGCCAACGTCCTGACTTTC	CASRSGANVLTF
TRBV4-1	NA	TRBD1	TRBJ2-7	TGCGCCAGCAGCCGTGGGACAGGGGCCTACGAGCAGTACTTC	CASSRGTGAYEQYF
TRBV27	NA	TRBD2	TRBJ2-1	TGTGCCAGCAGTTTTCCAGCGGGGGCAACCTACAATGAGCAGTTCTTC	CASSFPAGATYNEQFF
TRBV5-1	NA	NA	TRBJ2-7	TGCGCCAGCAGCTTGGGTGGGTTCTCCTACGAGCAGTACTTC	CASSLGGFSYEQYF
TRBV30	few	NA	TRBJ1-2	TGTGCCTGGAGTCCGGAGGCTGCCTATGGCTACACCTTC	CAWSPEAAYGYTF
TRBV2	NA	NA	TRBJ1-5	TGTGCCAGCAAGGGGATAGATAGCAATCAGCCCCAGCATTTT	CASKGIDSNQPQHF
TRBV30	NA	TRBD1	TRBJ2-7	TGTGCCTGGAGTAGGGACAGCAGTCCCTACGAGCAGTACTTC	CAWSRDSSPYEQYF
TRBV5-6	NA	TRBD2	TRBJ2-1	TGTGCCAGCAGTTCAACATTAGCGGGGGGGCCCTACAATGAGCAGTTCTTC	CASSSTLAGGPYNEQFF
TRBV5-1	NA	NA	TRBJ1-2	TGCGCCAGCAGTCCTCAGGAATTACCGTATGGCTACACCTTC	CASSPQELPYGYTF
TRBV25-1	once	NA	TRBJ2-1	TGTGCCAGCAGTGAATTGGGGAGTCTGAATGAGCAGTTCTTC	CASSELGSLNEQFF
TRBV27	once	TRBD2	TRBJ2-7	TGTGCCAGCAGTTTAAGCGGGGGAGCGAACTACGAGCAGTACTTC	CASSLSGGANYEQYF
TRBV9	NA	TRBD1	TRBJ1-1	TGTGCCAGCAGCAAGGGACAGGGGGAGGAAGGTTTCTTT	CASSKGQGEEGFF
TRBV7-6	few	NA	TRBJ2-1	TGTGCCAGCAGCCAGGACGCGAACTCCTACAATGAGCAGTTCTTC	CASSQDANSYNEQFF
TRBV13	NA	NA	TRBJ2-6	TGTGCCAGCAGCTCTATTCCTGGGGCCAACGTCCTGACTTTC	CASSSIPGANVLTF
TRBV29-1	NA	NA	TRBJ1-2	TGCAGCGTATACAAGGATCGCTACACCTTC	CSVYKDRYTF
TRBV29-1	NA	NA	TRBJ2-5	TGCAGCGCCCAAGAGACCCAGTACTTC	CSAQETQYF
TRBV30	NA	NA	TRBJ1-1	TGTGCCTGGAGTGATTTGTACAACAGGGCCAACACTGAAGCTTTCTTT	CAWSDLYNRANTEAFF
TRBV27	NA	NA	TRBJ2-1	TGTGCCAGCAGTTTAACGTTGAGCTCCTACAATGAGCAGTTCTTC	CASSLTLSSYNEQFF
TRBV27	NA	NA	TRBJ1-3	TGTGCCAGCAGACTAACAGGGTCTGGAAACACCATATATTTT	CASRLTGSGNTIYF
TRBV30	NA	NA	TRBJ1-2	TGTGCCTGGAGTGTGGAGGATCCGATCTATGGCTACACCTTC	CAWSVEDPIYGYTF
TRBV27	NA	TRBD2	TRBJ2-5	TGTGCCAGCAGTTTGGTTAGCGGGACTCAAGAGACCCAGTACTTC	CASSLVSGTQETQYF
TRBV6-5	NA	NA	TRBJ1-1	TGTGCCAGCAGTGGGAACACTGAAGCTTTCTTT	CASSGNTEAFF
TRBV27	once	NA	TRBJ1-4	TGTGCCAGCAGCAAACCCCCCGGAGAAAAACTGTTTTTT	CASSKPPGEKLFF
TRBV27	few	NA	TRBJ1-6	TGTGCCAGCAGTTTGGGGTTACAGAATAATTCACCCCTCCACTTT	CASSLGLQNNSPLHF
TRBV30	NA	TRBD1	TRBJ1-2	TGTGCCTGGAGTGCCCAGGGGGCGGGTGGCTACACCTTC	CAWSAQGAGGYTF
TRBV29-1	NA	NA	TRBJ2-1	TGCAGCGTTGAAGGGGGGGACGTCTCCTACAATGAGCAGTTCTTC	CSVEGGDVSYNEQFF
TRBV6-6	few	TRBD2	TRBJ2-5	TGTGCCAGCAGAAGCCCAGCGGGGGGTACGAAAGAGACCCAGTACTTC	CASRSPAGGTKETQYF
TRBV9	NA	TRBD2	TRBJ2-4	TGTGCCAGCAGCGTAGGGCGGGGGGACCCCAAAAACATTCAGTACTTC	CASSVGRGDPKNIQYF
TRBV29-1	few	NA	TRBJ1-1	TGCAGCGTTGTGGGGGGAAATGCTGAAGCTTTCTTT	CSVVGGNAEAFF
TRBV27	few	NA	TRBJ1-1	TGTGCCAGCAGTTCTGTCATGAACACTGAAGCTTTCTTT	CASSSVMNTEAFF
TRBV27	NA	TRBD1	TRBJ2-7	TGTGCCACCCTGGACAGGAACTCCTACGAGCAGTACTTC	CATLDRNSYEQYF
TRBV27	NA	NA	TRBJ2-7	TGTGCCAGCAGTTCATCCGACCCGGGTGAGCAGTACTTC	CASSSSDPGEQYF
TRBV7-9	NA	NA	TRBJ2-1	TGTGCCAGCAGCTTAAGTCCCTCCTCCTACAATGAGCAGTTCTTC	CASSLSPSSYNEQFF
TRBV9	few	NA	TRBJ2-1	TGTGCCAGCAGCGCGACAGATTACAATGAGCAGTTCTTC	CASSATDYNEQFF
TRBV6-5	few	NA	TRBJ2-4	TGTGCCAGCACTCCGGGACCGGGAGAAAACATTCAGTACTTC	CASTPGPGENIQYF
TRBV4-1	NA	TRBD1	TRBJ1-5	TGCGCCAGCAGCCAAGAGGGGACAGGGAGGAATCAGCCCCAGCATTTT	CASSQEGTGRNQPQHF
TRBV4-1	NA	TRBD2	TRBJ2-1	TGCGCCAGCAGCCCCCTCGGGGGGGTGATCCATGAGCAGTTCTTC	CASSPLGGVIHEQFF
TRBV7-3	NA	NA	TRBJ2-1	TGTGCCAGCAGCGAGGGGTCCTACAATGAGCAGTTCTTC	CASSEGSYNEQFF
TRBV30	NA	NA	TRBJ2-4	TGTGCCTGGAGTGTTGGTACGAACATTCAGTACTTC	CAWSVGTNIQYF
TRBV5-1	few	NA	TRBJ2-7	TGCGCCAGCAGCCGGGCCGAAAACTACGAGCAGTACTTC	CASSRAENYEQYF
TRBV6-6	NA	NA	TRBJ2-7	TGTGCCAGCAGTTTGACACAGACCTACGAGCAGTACTTC	CASSLTQTYEQYF
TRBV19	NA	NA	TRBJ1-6	TGTGCCAGTAGTATAGAGGGGTCTAGTTCACCCCTCCACTTT	CASSIEGSSSPLHF
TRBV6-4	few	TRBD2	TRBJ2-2	TGTGCCAGCAGTCCCGGGACTAGCGGGGTGACCGGGGAGCTGTTTTTT	CASSPGTSGVTGELFF
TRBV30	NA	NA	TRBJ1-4	TGTGCCTGGAGTGTAGGACTTGGAGCGGAAAAACTGTTTTTT	CAWSVGLGAEKLFF
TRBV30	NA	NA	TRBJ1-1	TGTGCCGGGGATTCTTTTGGTACTGAAGCTTTCTTT	CAGDSFGTEAFF
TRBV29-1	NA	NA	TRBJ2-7	TGCAGCGTTGTAGTGGCCTACGAGCAGTACTTC	CSVVVAYEQYF
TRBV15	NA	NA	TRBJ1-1	TGTGCCACCAGCAGAGAGGGGGAACACACTGAAGCTTTCTTT	CATSREGEHTEAFF